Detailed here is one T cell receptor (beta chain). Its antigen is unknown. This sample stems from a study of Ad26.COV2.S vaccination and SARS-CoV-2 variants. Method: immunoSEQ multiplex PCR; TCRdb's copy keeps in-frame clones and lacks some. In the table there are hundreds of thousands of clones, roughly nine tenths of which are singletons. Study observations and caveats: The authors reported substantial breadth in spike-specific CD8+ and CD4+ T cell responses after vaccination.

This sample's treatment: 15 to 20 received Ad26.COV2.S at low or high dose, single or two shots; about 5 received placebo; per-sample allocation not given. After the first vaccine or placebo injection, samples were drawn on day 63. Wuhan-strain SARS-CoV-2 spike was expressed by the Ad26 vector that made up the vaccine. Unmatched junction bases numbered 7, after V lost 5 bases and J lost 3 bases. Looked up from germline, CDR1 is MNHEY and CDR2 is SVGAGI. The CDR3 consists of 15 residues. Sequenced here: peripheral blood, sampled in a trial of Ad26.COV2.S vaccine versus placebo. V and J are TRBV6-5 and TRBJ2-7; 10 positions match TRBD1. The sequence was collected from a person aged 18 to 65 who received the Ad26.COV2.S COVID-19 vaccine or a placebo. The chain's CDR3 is CASSLLGQGSYEQYF. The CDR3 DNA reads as TGTGCCAGCAGTCTGCTGGGACAGGGGAGCTACGAGCAGTACTTC.